This entry is about one T cell receptor beta chain. Its antigen is unidentified. TCRdb reanalysed the multiplex PCR reads using MiXCR and keeps one entry per CDR3 protein. This table holds approximately 300,000 distinct CDR3 sequences, around 30% found once. The data originate from a study of breast tumors, draining lymph nodes, adjacent tissues. General study findings and limits: Luminal-like breast cancer showed significantly higher tumor–nontumor repertoire similarity than basal-like. Data only fit, rather than demonstrated, lymph node origin of most tumor T cells. Most tumor T cells seemingly derive from lymph node, then expand in tumor.

Unmatched junction bases numbered 7, after V lost 1 base and J lost 4 bases. The CDR3 runs to 15 residues. Germline V lookup: CDR1 SGHAT, CDR2 FQNNGV. Breast cancer patients provided tissue from their axillary draining lymph nodes. The gene calls are TRBV11-2 and TRBJ2-7, with 7 nucleotides matching TRBD1. This clonotype originated in a female donor with breast cancer. Some clones in this sample may be carry-over from other donors' samples. Source material: axillary lymph node tissue. The CDR3 nucleotides are TGTGCCAGCAGCTTAGTACGTGGGACAGATTACGAGCAGTACTTC. Translating gives CASSLVRGTDYEQYF.